This T cell receptor beta chain emerged from a study of blood T cell repertoires in COVID-19. Study-level information: Spain, Italy and the United States supplied samples that represented acute and convalescent COVID-19.

CDR1 and CDR2 from the germline V gene are ENHRY and SYGVKD. V gave up 7 bases and J gave up 6 bases, with 12 bases separating them. This CDR3 region has 13 residues. Original analysis: Using reference gene primer amplification, nucleated cell counts were estimated. Sequencing was performed with immunoSEQ multiplex PCR; in TCRdb, only in-frame clones are kept and a portion is missing. That table gives V, J and clone size, and the DNA gave D and trimming. This sample yields approximately 200,000 clones, of which about 81% are seen a single time; about 11% belongs to the top ten. The chain uses TRBV10-3 and TRBJ1-4, with a tentative D call TRBD1 (5 bases). Sequences were obtained from peripheral blood. The sequence was collected from an elderly woman with COVID-19, enrolled during active disease. In DNA, the CDR3 is TGTGCCATCAAGGGGTCACTTGATGAAAAACTGTTTTTT. Protein sequence: CAIKGSLDEKLFF.